This passage covers 18 T cell receptor beta chains from one sample sequenced in a study of metastatic and nonmetastatic thyroid tumors. Patients were all untreated before their thyroid surgery. Using MiXCR, TCRdb re-called clones from the PCR reads. The sample records about 15,000 clones, 20% to 30% being singletons. The sample comprised tumor tissue. These receptors were obtained from a female donor with papillary thyroid cancer or a benign thyroid nodule (not recorded which). Some clones in this sample may be carry-over from other donors' samples.

This clone was observed many times. A much bigger clone sits one base away, suggesting this may be a read error. The chain employs TRBV4-1 and TRBJ2-7; no clear D. The CDR3 runs 16 residues. Germline V gives CDR1 MGHRA, CDR2 YSYEKL. V gave up 1 base and J gave up 0 bases, with 13 bases separating them. The CDR3 bases are TGCGCCAGCAGCCAAGGGCCGGGTGCCAGCTCCTACGAGCAGTACTTC. Amino acids: CASSQGPGASSYEQYF.

The genes are TRBV2 and TRBJ1-5; D perhaps matches TRBD1 (6 bases). The CDR3 is made up of 15 amino acids. The V gene lost 8 bases and the J gene lost 6 bases, with 20 bases spanning the gap. In germline, CDR1 is SNHLY, CDR2 FYNNEI. The CDR3 protein is CASDPVGQRLQPQHF. The DNA for the CDR3 is TGTGCCAGCGACCCGGTAGGACAGAGGCTTCAGCCCCAGCATTTT.

This clone was counted a few times. This may come from a read error, since a much larger clone is one base off. This rearrangement joins TRBV5-6 to TRBJ1-4; 8 nucleotides align to TRBD1. From germline, CDR1 is SGHDT and CDR2 YYEEEE. The V segment lost 0 bases and the J segment 5 bases; nucleotides outside the gene matches: 3. This CDR3 region has 15 residues. CDR3 bases: TGTGCCAGCAGCTTGGTCTACAGGGGGAATGAAAAACTGTTTTTT. Encoded protein: CASSLVYRGNEKLFF.

This clone was picked up a small number of times. For the CDR3, the DNA is TGTGCCAGTAGTGTGACTCATGGAGCCTACGAGCAGTACTTC. Translated, it gives CASSVTHGAYEQYF. The genes are TRBV19 and TRBJ2-7; D is unclear. CDR3 length equals 14 residues. V lost 5 bases and J lost 2, with 13 bases in between. From germline, CDR1 is LNHDA and CDR2 SQIVND (reference sequence).

This clone was counted between two and nine times. The J gene is TRBJ2-7, the V gene TRBV12-3 or TRBV12-4; TRBD2 might be the D (6 bases). Trimming shortened V by 5 bases and J by 2 bases, and 13 bases separated the two germline ends. The CDR3 is 14 amino acids. The DNA for the CDR3 is TGTGCCAGCAGTGCCAGGGCGGGGCCCTACGAGCAGTACTTC. It is translated as CASSARAGPYEQYF.

The chain recombines TRBV3-1 with TRBJ1-5, with D perhaps matching TRBD1 (5 bases). The CDR3 length is 15 residues. Germline V gene data show CDR1 as LGHDT and CDR2 as YNNKEL (reference sequence). Trimming shortened V by 4 bases and J by 9 bases, and 19 bases separated the two germline ends. The CDR3 loop is CASSPTGARARPQHF. The CDR3 DNA reads as TGTGCCAGCAGCCCCACTGGGGCCCGTGCTCGGCCCCAGCATTTT.

This chain connects TRBV7-6 to TRBJ2-3; unclear D gene. The germline gives CDR1 SGHVS, CDR2 FNYEAQ. The CDR3 covers 13 residues. Trimming pared 1 base from V and 6 bases from J, leaving 8 bases between. The CDR3 spells CASSLVGVDTQYF. CDR3 DNA: TGTGCCAGCAGCTTAGTTGGGGTCGATACGCAGTATTTT.

This clone was recorded many times. The J gene is TRBJ2-5, the V gene TRBV5-1; 7 bases fit TRBD1. The germline V gene has CDR1 SGHRS and CDR2 YFSETQ. The CDR3 contains 17 residues. J lost 4 bases, V lost 0 bases, and 12 bases had no gene match. The CDR3 DNA reads as TGCGCCAGCAGCTTGGACTCTGGTCGGGCAGGGGGAGAGACCCAGTACTTC. Its protein product is CASSLDSGRAGGETQYF.

As to this clone: An end of the junction differs from the germline gene, which may be a read error. The V call is TRBV2, the J call TRBJ1-6; no clear D. The germline V gene encodes CDR1 SNHLY and CDR2 FYNNEI. The CDR3 covers 14 residues. The CDR3 spells CANSIDGDNSPLNF. The CDR3 DNA follows: TGTGCCAACAGTATCGACGGAGATAATTCACCCCTCAACTTT. The full variable domain, its missing parts supplied by reference TRBV2 and TRBJ1-6, is EPEVTQTPSHQVTQMGQEVILRCVPISNHLYFYWYRQILGQKVEFLVSFYNNEISEKSEIFDDQFSVERPDGSNFTLKIRSTKLEDSAMYFCANSIDGDNSPLNFGNGTRLTVT.

Comments on this clone: One end of the junction does not line up with germline, which may come from a read error. J is TRBJ1-5 and V is TRBV7-8; 8 nucleotides agree with TRBD1. The length of the CDR3 is 18 residues. Germline V gene sequence: CDR1 SGHVS, CDR2 FQNEAQ. CDR3 sequence: CSSSFTEDRVDGNQPQHF. The CDR3 nucleotides are TGTTCCAGCAGCTTCACAGAGGACAGGGTGGATGGCAATCAGCCCCAGCATTTT.

The rearrangement joins TRBV2 to TRBJ2-7; possible D gene TRBD1, 6 bases. CDR3 length: 14 residues. Germline assignment: CDR1 SNHLY and CDR2 FYNNEI. Trimming took 2 bases from V and 3 from J, leaving 11 bases between them. The CDR3, as DNA: TGTGCCAGCAGTGAAACAGGGTTGGGCTACGAGCAGTACTTC. Protein product: CASSETGLGYEQYF. The whole variable domain, remainder taken from reference TRBV2 and TRBJ2-7, is EPEVTQTPSHQVTQMGQEVILRCVPISNHLYFYWYRQILGQKVEFLVSFYNNEISEKSEIFDDQFSVERPDGSNFTLKIRSTKLEDSAMYFCASSETGLGYEQYFGPGTRLTVT.

The chain has TRBV7-8 and TRBJ1-2; D perhaps matches TRBD1 (6 bases). The CDR3 runs 14 residues. Trimming left V 5 bases short and J 9 bases short, with 19 bases between. Germline CDR1 SGHVS, CDR2 FQNEAQ. CDR3 DNA: TGTGCCAGCAGCCCCGGGGGGCTGTCCTTGCGCTACACCTTC. Translating it yields CASSPGGLSLRYTF.

Sample share makes this clone medium-sized. The chain combines TRBV20-1 with TRBJ1-3, with no clear D. Per the germline V gene, CDR1 is DFQATT and CDR2 is SNEGSKA (reference sequence). V was shortened by 0 bases and J by 2 bases, with 8 bases between the two germline ends. The CDR3 runs 14 residues. CDR3 protein: CSARDYGAGNTIYF. DNA for the CDR3: TGCAGTGCTAGAGATTACGGAGCTGGAAACACCATATATTTT.

This clone is deemed medium-sized. The chain uses TRBV20-1 and TRBJ2-2; TRBD2 agrees at 13 bases. Trimming at V came to 5 bases and at J to 6 bases, leaving 15 bases not matched to a gene. The CDR3 spans 18 residues. The germline V gene has CDR1 DFQATT and CDR2 SNEGSKA (reference sequence). This CDR3 reads CSAPGTSGKVAGSGELFF. CDR3 DNA: TGCAGTGCTCCCGGGACTAGCGGGAAAGTTGCGGGGTCCGGGGAGCTGTTTTTT.

This clone is medium-sized within its sample. The V gene is TRBV12-3 or TRBV12-4, the J gene TRBJ2-7; perhaps TRBD1 as D (5 bases). Between the trimmed V and J ends, which lost 4 bases and 3 bases, there was a span of 16 bases. The CDR3 extends over 15 amino acids. The CDR3 DNA reads as TGTGCCAGCAGTTCCCAACAGGAATTCGGCTACGAGCAGTACTTC. It specifies CASSSQQEFGYEQYF.

The chain combines TRBV20-1 with TRBJ2-7; the D is unclear. Germline V gene data show CDR1 as DFQATT and CDR2 as SNEGSKA (reference sequence). This CDR3 has 13 amino acids. Here the CDR3 reads CSASYGSFYEQYF. The DNA of the CDR3 is TGCAGCGCTTCCTATGGCTCTTTTTACGAGCAGTACTTC.

This clone is medium-sized (0.01 to 0.1%). The chain uses TRBV10-3 and TRBJ2-1, with 9 bases aligning to TRBD1. Germline CDR1 ENHRY, CDR2 SYGVKD. With V trimmed by 5 bases and J by 4 bases, 3 bases remained unmatched. This CDR3 spans 14 amino acids. CDR3 protein: CAISRTGDYNEQFF. CDR3 DNA sequence: TGTGCCATCAGTCGGACAGGGGATTACAATGAGCAGTTCTTC.

With respect to this clone: The junction departs from the called germline gene at one end, perhaps through a read error. The genes are TRBV28 and TRBJ1-1; TRBD1 matches at 8 bases. Germline assignment: CDR1 MDHEN and CDR2 SYDVKM. The CDR3 sequence is 15 residues long. The CDR3 nucleotides are TGTGTCAGCACTGGCAGGGGGCTAGGGAACACTGAAGCTTTCTTT. The encoded protein is CVSTGRGLGNTEAFF. The whole variable domain, filled in from reference TRBV28 and TRBJ1-1, reads DVKVTQSSRYLVKRTGEKVFLECVQDMDHENMFWYRQDPGLGLRLIYFSYDVKMKEKGDIPEGYSVSREKKERFSLILESASTNQTSMYLCVSTGRGLGNTEAFFGQGTRLTVV.